Shown below are 32 T cell receptor beta chains from a single sample sequenced in a study of tumor-infiltrating lymphocytes in oesophageal squamous cell carcinoma. TCRdb analysed the PCR reads with MiXCR anew, one entry per CDR3 protein. The sample carries approximately 20,000 distinct CDR3 sequences, roughly 40% recorded once. The sequenced material came from esophageal tumor tissue. The receptor set was obtained from a male donor with esophageal squamous cell carcinoma.

This clonotype occurred many times. This sequence joins TRBV7-6 and TRBJ1-5; possible D gene TRBD1, 5 bases. Germline lookup yields CDR1 SGHVS and CDR2 FNYEAQ. This CDR3 region has 15 residues. The ends were cut back, 2 bases at V and 7 bases at J, with 15 bases in the middle. The CDR3 DNA reads TGTGCCAGCAGCTTAATGGGGGGGACCGGGCAGCCCCAGCATTTT. Its translation: CASSLMGGTGQPQHF.

The V call is TRBV12-3 or TRBV12-4, the J call TRBJ2-2; 7 positions agree with TRBD1. This CDR3 region has 14 residues. Trimming at V came to 7 bases and at J to 4 bases, leaving 6 bases not matched to a gene. Written as DNA, the CDR3 is TGTGCCAGCAAAATTACAGGGGCCACCGGGGAGCTGTTTTTT. Protein sequence: CASKITGATGELFF.

Notes on this clonotype: Since no conserved phenylalanine or tryptophan closes the CDR3, a read error is the likely cause. The DNA is omitted, as the CDR3 cannot be located on it reliably, and the CDR3 follows TCRdb's listing. The chain recombines TRBV27 with TRBJ2-7; no DNA check was done on the table's D call, TRBD1. Looked up from germline, CDR1 is MNHEY and CDR2 is SMNVEV (reference sequence). 16 amino acids form the CDR3, both terminal residues included. The CDR3 sequence is CASSSDRGYYGYTFGS.

The chain is built from TRBV19 and TRBJ1-2; tentatively, D is TRBD1 (6 bases). The CDR3 is 15 amino acids. Germline V gives CDR1 LNHDA, CDR2 SQIVND (reference sequence). Trimming pared 5 bases from V and 4 bases from J, leaving 17 bases between. CDR3 coding DNA: TGTGCCAGTAGTGCCTTACAGGGACACGGCTATGGCTACACCTTC. Its protein product is CASSALQGHGYGYTF.

This clonotype was seen ten or more times. The chain recombines TRBV24-1 with TRBJ2-3, with TRBD2 matching over 8 bases. The V and J ends lost 7 bases and 0 bases, in that order; junction bases with no gene match: 5. The CDR3 covers 15 residues. In germline, CDR1 is KGHDR, CDR2 SFDVKD. CDR3: CATSGTSGSTDTQYF. In DNA, the CDR3 is TGTGCCACCAGCGGAACTAGCGGTAGCACAGATACGCAGTATTTT.

This clonotype was detected only a few times. The gene calls are TRBV2 and TRBJ2-6; the match to TRBD2 covers 7 bases. The J call may not be correct, given that the DNA end is closer to TRBJ2-7. The CDR3 spans 15 residues. From germline, CDR1 is SNHLY and CDR2 FYNNEI. The CDR3 coding sequence is TGTGCCAGCAGGGAGCGGGATGAATCCTACAATGAGCAGTACTTC. Translated: CASRERDESYNEQYF.

There are many counts of this clonotype. CDR3 DNA: TGTGCCAGCAGTTGGACAGGGTCCTATGGCTACACCTTC. Translated: CASSWTGSYGYTF. The chain recombines TRBV12-3 or TRBV12-4 with TRBJ1-2, with TRBD1 matching 8 bases. Trimming at V came to 4 bases and at J to 4 bases, leaving 2 bases not matched to a gene. The length of the CDR3 is 13 residues.

J is TRBJ2-3 and V is TRBV7-8, with D perhaps assigned TRBD1 or TRBD2 (5 bases each). TRBJ2-5 matches the DNA end more closely, so the J call is doubtful. There are 16 residues in the CDR3. Per the germline V gene, CDR1 is SGHVS and CDR2 is FQNEAQ. CDR3 nucleotides: TGTGCCAGCAGCTCGTATCGGGACCTCGGAATACAGACCCAGTACTTC. Translated, it gives CASSSYRDLGIQTQYF.

This clonotype was counted many times. The J gene is TRBJ2-5, the V gene TRBV5-8; D gene uncertain. The CDR3 totals 13 residues. V shed 5 bases and J shed 0 bases, with 8 bases lying between them. The germline CDR1 and CDR2 sequences are SGHTS and YDEGEE. CDR3 nucleotides: TGTGCCAGCAGTAATTCGCACCAAGAGACCCAGTACTTC. It is translated as CASSNSHQETQYF.

The chain is built from TRBV19 and TRBJ2-7, with D possibly being TRBD1 or TRBD2 (5 bases each). Germline CDR1 is LNHDA and CDR2 is SQIVND (reference sequence). V lost 7 bases and J 4 bases, leaving 17 bases between the germline ends. This CDR3 is 14 amino acids long. CDR3 coding DNA: TGTGCCAGTACCCCAACTTGGGACGAATACGAGCAGTACTTC. This translates into CASTPTWDEYEQYF.

By share, this clonotype ranks as large. The chain is built from TRBV28 and TRBJ2-1; 7 bases are shared with TRBD2. The junction had 12 bases not matched to a gene; V was cut back by 6 bases and J by 7 bases. There are 15 residues in the CDR3. The germline gives CDR1 MDHEN, CDR2 SYDVKM. CDR3 nucleotides: TGTGCCAGCAGAAAACTCGGTGGCGGGGGTAATGAGCAGTTCTTC. Translating gives CASRKLGGGGNEQFF.

As regards this clonotype: The junction and the germline gene differ at one end; a read error may be behind it. V gene TRBV7-6 combines with J gene TRBJ2-3; D is unclear. The CDR3 has 14 amino acids. Germline V lookup: CDR1 SGHVS, CDR2 FNYEAQ. CDR3 sequence reads: CASSFSSRTDTQYF. The CDR3 nucleotides are TGTGCTAGCAGCTTCTCTTCTCGCACAGATACGCAGTATTTT. The whole variable domain, filled in from reference TRBV7-6 and TRBJ2-3, reads GAGVSQSPRYKVTKRGQDVALRCDPISGHVSLYWYRQALGQGPEFLTYFNYEAQQDKSGLPNDRFSAERPEGSISTLTIQRTEQRDSAMYRCASSFSSRTDTQYFGPGTRLTVL.

The CDR3 sequence: CASSEADGGYNEQFF. CDR3 nucleotides: TGTGCCAGCAGTGAAGCGGACGGGGGGTACAATGAGCAGTTCTTC. The chain couples TRBV6-1 to TRBJ2-1, with 7 bases aligning to TRBD2. V gave up 0 bases and J gave up 4 bases; unmatched junction bases: 3. Germline values: CDR1 MNHNS, CDR2 SASEGT. The CDR3 spans 15 residues.

By share of the sample, this clonotype is medium-sized (0.01 to 0.1%). The chain is built from TRBV12-3 or TRBV12-4 and TRBJ2-6; 8 bases are shared with TRBD1. The CDR3 loop spans 16 amino acids. The trim removed 4 bases at V and 4 bases at J, leaving 6 bases unmatched. The CDR3 protein is CASSSWTGKGANVLTF. CDR3 DNA: TGTGCCAGCAGTTCCTGGACAGGGAAAGGGGCCAACGTCCTGACTTTC.

This clonotype was counted only a few times. This chain connects TRBV18 to TRBJ2-3; D gene ambiguous. CDR1 and CDR2 from the germline V gene are KGHSH and LQKENI. CDR3 size: 15 residues. The V gene lost 3 bases and the J gene lost 0 bases, with 10 bases spanning the gap. CDR3 nucleotide sequence: TGTGCCAGCTCACCCGGCACCGAAAGCACAGATACGCAGTATTTT. Translated, it gives CASSPGTESTDTQYF.

This clonotype occurred a few times. The V gene is TRBV18, the J gene TRBJ1-1, with unresolved D. The CDR3 length is 13 residues. V was pared by 3 bases and J by 8 bases, with 13 bases between. From germline, CDR1 is KGHSH and CDR2 LQKENI. The CDR3 DNA follows: TGTGCCAGCTCACCCAGTGCAGGTACGGAAGCTTTCTTT. This sequence encodes CASSPSAGTEAFF.

Many counts were recorded for this clonotype. A single base separates this from a much larger clone, so it may be a read error. The rearrangement links TRBV7-7 to TRBJ2-5, with 8 bases lining up with TRBD2. Germline V gene lookup returns CDR1 SSHAT and CDR2 FNYEAQ (reference sequence). The CDR3 extends over 15 amino acids. CDR3 loop: CASSPLAAIYNEQYF. CDR3 DNA: TGTGCTAGCAGCCCACTAGCGGCAATCTACAATGAGCAGTACTTC.

Comments on this clonotype: One end of the junction fails to match germline, which may point to a read error. J is TRBJ2-5 and V is TRBV7-4; 9 nucleotides line up with TRBD2. The J call is doubtful: the DNA matches TRBJ2-7 better. CDR3 length: 14 residues. In germline, CDR1 is SGHVT, CDR2 SQSDAQ. CDR3 nucleotide sequence: TGTGCTAGCAGCTTATTTAGCGGGAGTTACGAGCAGTACTTC. Translation gives CASSLFSGSYEQYF.

This chain uses TRBV11-2 with TRBJ2-2; TRBD2 matches 11 bases. Trimming cost V 4 bases and J 4 bases; bases outside gene matches: 5. Germline V lookup: CDR1 SGHAT, CDR2 FQNNGV. This CDR3 region has 16 residues. The CDR3 coding sequence is TGTGCCAGCAGCTCTAGACTAGCGGGAAGCACCGGGGAGCTGTTTTTT. Its translation is CASSSRLAGSTGELFF.

This clonotype was recorded a few times. The chain links TRBV4-1 to TRBJ2-1; 7 bases agree with TRBD2. The J call is doubtful: the DNA matches TRBJ2-7 better. The length of the CDR3 is 15 residues. The germline V gene encodes CDR1 MGHRA and CDR2 YSYEKL. The CDR3 DNA sequence: TGCGCCAGCAGCCGGGGGGAGGGAGCCACGAGGGAGCAGTACTTC. It encodes CASSRGEGATREQYF.

This clonotype was recorded a few times. The chain recombines TRBV10-3 with TRBJ2-5, with D uncertain. Gene TRBJ2-1 matches the end of the DNA better, so the J call may be wrong. CDR1 and CDR2 from the germline V gene are ENHRY and SYGVKD. The CDR3 has 14 amino acids. Here the CDR3 reads CAISDTNGDNEQFF. CDR3 nucleotide sequence: TGTGCCATCAGTGACACTAACGGAGACAATGAGCAGTTCTTC.

There are a few counts of this clonotype. The junction differs from germline at one of its ends, possibly a read error. The chain has TRBV7-7 and TRBJ2-5, with D possibly TRBD2 on 6 matching bases. Judging by the DNA end, TRBJ2-1 fits better; the J call may be wrong. The CDR3 extends over 13 amino acids. The germline gives CDR1 SSHAT, CDR2 FNYEAQ (reference sequence). The CDR3 nucleotides read TGTGCTAGCAGCAGGGACTTATACAATGAGCAGTTCTTC. The encoded protein is CASSRDLYNEQFF.

This clonotype was counted many times. The genes are TRBV24-1 and TRBJ2-4; D ambiguous. The length of the CDR3 is 16 residues. Trimming pared 1 base from V and 13 bases from J, leaving 22 bases between. Germline CDR1 is KGHDR and CDR2 is SFDVKD. The CDR3 nucleotides read TGTGCCACCAGTGATTTCGGTGGTAGTCGGCCGTTGGAGCAGTACTTC. The encoded protein is CATSDFGGSRPLEQYF.

The V and J genes are TRBV12-3 or TRBV12-4 and TRBJ2-1; D is possibly TRBD2 (5 bases). The J call may be in error: the DNA end matches TRBJ2-7 better. The CDR3 is made up of 13 amino acids. The CDR3 is CASRLENSYEQYF. CDR3 DNA sequence: TGTGCCAGCAGACTAGAGAACTCCTACGAGCAGTACTTC.

The V and J genes are TRBV18 and TRBJ1-6, with 7 bases aligning to TRBD1. This CDR3 region has 15 residues. Germline V gene lookup returns CDR1 KGHSH and CDR2 LQKENI. The V and J ends lost 3 bases and 6 bases, in that order; junction bases with no gene match: 5. The CDR3 loop is CASSPTTGINSPLHF. The CDR3 region has the DNA TGTGCCAGCTCACCGACGACAGGGATTAATTCACCCCTCCACTTT.

This clonotype is labeled medium-sized. The chain has TRBV7-2 and TRBJ2-1; 7 positions agree with TRBD2. The CDR3 contains 16 residues. Germline V gene lookup returns CDR1 SGHTA and CDR2 FQGNSA. The V gene end was trimmed by 3 bases and the J gene end by 4 bases; junction bases not matched to a gene: 9. As DNA, the CDR3 is TGTGCCAGCAGCTTGCCCTGGGGGGGGAATTACAATGAGCAGTTCTTC. Translated, it gives CASSLPWGGNYNEQFF.

This clonotype came up many times. The chain carries TRBV5-5 and TRBJ1-3; D gene uncertain. Trimming left V 0 bases short and J 0 bases short, with 7 bases between. The CDR3 sequence is 15 residues long. CDR1 is SGHKS, CDR2 YYEKEE, per germline (reference sequence). CDR3: CASSLAAGSGNTIYF. For the CDR3, the DNA is TGTGCCAGCAGCTTGGCGGCAGGCTCTGGAAACACCATATATTTT.

This clonotype was picked up one time. Since the CDR3 does not end with the conserved phenylalanine or tryptophan, this likely comes from a read error. Because the CDR3's place on the DNA is in doubt, the DNA is left out and the CDR3 is given as listed by TCRdb. V usage is TRBV12-5 and J usage is TRBJ2-1; no check of the table's D call, TRBD1, against the DNA was made. Per germline, CDR1 LGHNT and CDR2 FRNRAP. 15 amino acids form the CDR3, both terminal residues included. CDR3 protein: CASGTQTDYGYTFGS.

There are many counts of this clonotype. The chain uses TRBV7-8 and TRBJ2-5; no firm D call. The DNA matches TRBJ2-7 better at its end, which makes the J call doubtful. CDR3 length: 13 amino acids. The germline gives CDR1 SGHVS, CDR2 FQNEAQ. CDR3 sequence (DNA): TGTGCCAGCAGCTTATCTAGGACCTACGAGCAGTACTTC. Amino acids: CASSLSRTYEQYF.

The CDR3 sequence: CASSNSNTGDTQYF. For the CDR3, the DNA is TGTGCCAGCAGTAATTCTAATACTGGCGATACGCAGTATTTT. J is TRBJ2-3 and V is TRBV7-9; D gene ambiguous. The CDR3 is made up of 14 amino acids. Germline V gene data show CDR1 as SEHNR and CDR2 as FQNEAQ (reference sequence). V lost 6 bases to trimming and J lost 6 bases, with 16 bases between them.

This clonotype was recorded a few times. The J gene is TRBJ2-5, the V gene TRBV6-1; 11 nucleotides agree with TRBD2. The end of the DNA fits TRBJ2-3 better, so the J call may be wrong. The CDR3 is 18 residues long. Per germline, CDR1 MNHNS and CDR2 SASEGT. CDR3 in amino acids: CASSAGWASGGLTDTQYF. CDR3 bases: TGTGCCAGCAGTGCGGGGTGGGCTAGCGGGGGGCTCACAGATACGCAGTATTTT.

The chain uses TRBV20-1 and TRBJ1-5, with D uncertain. The germline V gene encodes CDR1 DFQATT and CDR2 SNEGSKA (reference sequence). The CDR3 sequence is 13 residues long. The germline V and J ends were trimmed by 3 bases and 6 bases, with 12 bases remaining between them. This CDR3 reads CSASLGYAQPQHF. CDR3 bases: TGCAGTGCTAGTCTGGGTTATGCTCAGCCCCAGCATTTT.